This T cell receptor beta chain was found in a study of blood T cell repertoires in COVID-19. Study details: Donors in the United States, Italy and Spain gave samples during acute or convalescent COVID-19. Sample material is recorded as cDNA or gDNA derived from T cells, B-cell-depleted T cells, or PBMCs.

This clone was detected only once. Per the original methods: Using reference gene primer amplification, nucleated cell counts were estimated. Sequenced by immunoSEQ multiplex PCR; TCRdb stores in-frame clones only, minus some. Clonal size and the V and J genes are those of that table, whereas D and trimming came from the DNA. The data show about 210,000 clones, 85% to 90% seen once. Sequenced material: peripheral blood. This clonotype was obtained from a man in his late teens or twenties with active or convalescent COVID-19.

CDR3 protein: CASSQGQGIGGYTF. DNA of the CDR3: TGTGCCAGCAGCCAAGGACAGGGGATCGGTGGCTACACCTTC. The chain carries TRBV14 and TRBJ1-2; 8 nucleotides agree with TRBD1. CDR1 and CDR2 (germline): SGHDN, FVKESK. This CDR3 spans 14 amino acids. V was clipped by 1 base and J by 7 bases; unmatched bases: 5.